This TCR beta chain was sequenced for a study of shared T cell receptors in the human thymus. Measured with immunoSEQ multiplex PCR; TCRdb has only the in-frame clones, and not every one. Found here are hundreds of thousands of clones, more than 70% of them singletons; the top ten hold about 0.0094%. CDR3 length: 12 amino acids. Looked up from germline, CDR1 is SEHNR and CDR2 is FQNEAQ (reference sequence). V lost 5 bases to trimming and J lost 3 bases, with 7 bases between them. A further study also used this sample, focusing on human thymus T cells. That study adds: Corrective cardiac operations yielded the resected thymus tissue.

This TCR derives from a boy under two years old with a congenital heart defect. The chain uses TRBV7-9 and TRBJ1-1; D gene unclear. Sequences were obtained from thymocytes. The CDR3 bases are TGTGCCAGCAGCCCTCCGTACACTGAAGCTTTCTTT. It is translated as CASSPPYTEAFF.